Given below is one T cell receptor beta chain in context. This clonotype appeared once. The antigen it binds to is not known. No clone much larger than this one lies a single base away; base qualities are absent. This sample stems from a study of T-cell memory formation after mild COVID-19 (dated by TCRdb to 2020 to 2022). Context from the whole study: TCR sequence clusters from the two donors were largely donor specific. In two donors, T-cell clones that expanded and contracted after mild COVID-19 were followed by sequencing TCRalpha and TCRbeta repertoires longitudinally. The cohort comprised two young, previously healthy adult volunteers, one female and one male. What the work shows at the level of the full study, not this receptor alone: The detection of some responding clones in pre-infection memory suggests that pre-existing cross-reactive memory T cells joined the SARS-CoV-2 response. Balanced CD4/CD8 phenotypes were observed for clones contracting from day 15 to 85, whereas a bias towards CD4+ was observed for a second wave of clones expanding from day 15 to 37. Contracting CD4+ clones appeared mostly in the CM and EM memory subsets, whereas CD8+ clones were enriched in EMRA. Only a couple of mild cases were covered in the study, and larger cohorts including severe cases with pre-infection samples were considered necessary. SARS-CoV-2 specificity of the second-wave clones peaking on day 37 was not confirmed.

Ficoll-Paque density gradient centrifugation was used to isolate PBMCs. Instrument on record: Illumina NovaSeq 6000. TCRalpha and TCRbeta cDNA libraries were built by 5'RACE with constant-segment primers, adding sample barcodes and unique molecular identifiers. Trizol reagent was used to extract RNA from every sample. The libraries were amplified in two PCR steps, and the second step added a second sample barcode and Illumina TruSeq adapters. Libraries were sequenced on an Illumina NovaSeq with 2 x 150 bp paired-end reads. As for how the authors treated the data: The reads were demultiplexed and collapsed into UMI-guided consensus sequences using migec v1.2.7. With mixcr v2.1.11, UMI consensuses were aligned to TRA and TRB V and J templates and assembled into clonotypes. Expanded or contracted clonotypes were those called significant by both edgeR and NoisET, with noise models trained on biological replicates. edgeR calls used a false discovery rate-adjusted p below 0.01 and a log2 fold-change threshold of 1. As an exploratory analysis of dynamics, max-normalized trajectories of the 1000 most abundant clonotypes were examined with PCA combined with hierarchical clustering. The CD4 or CD8 phenotype of responding clones was assigned using the separately sequenced CD4+ and CD8+ repertoires. TCRdb took the public reads, trimmed them with fastp at Q25, ran MiXCR for clone calling and kept in-frame beta chains. Rows merge per CDR3 protein into single entries with the most common DNA and genes. For this entry, the V and J calls and clone size follow TCRdb and not the study's own pipeline. This sample has hundreds of thousands of distinct CDR3 sequences in its table, and 20% of those were observed once. Of the sample, around 9.2% is held by the ten largest clones.

Spanning cysteine to phenylalanine, the CDR3 consists of 14 amino acids. Of the read, only the CDR3 DNA is kept; its 42 bases are in frame from base 1. CDR1 and CDR2, per the germline V gene (reference sequence), are MNHNY and SVGAGI. Cut back by 8 bases and 3 bases, the V and J ends lie 13 bases apart. The chain couples TRBV6-6 to TRBJ1-4; the D gene is perhaps TRBD1, on 6 matching bases. Material: PBMCs or a T cell subset sorted from them (not recorded which). The TCR originated in an adult woman who had mild COVID-19 (a few samples of this study predate the infection). The sample titles of this study are shuffled in the database, so cell type and time point are left out; the donor was told from shared clones. The CDR3 amino acid sequence is: CASEQGWANEKLFF. The DNA sequence is given as TGTGCCAGCGAACAGGGTTGGGCTAATGAAAAACTGTTTTTT.